What follows describes a single T cell receptor (beta chain). Its antigen is not identified. This sample was included in a study of CD8 T cells in Susac syndrome. Study results and limitations: The study recognized that its TCR sequencing and HLA analysis covered a relatively small number of individuals.

With random hexamers, 0.5 to 1 ug RNA was reverse transcribed. Amplification of TCR beta CDR3 across 54 Vbeta and 13 Jbeta was performed with immunoSEQ multiplex PCR. One entry per CDR3 protein results from TCRdb running MiXCR on the immunoSEQ multiplex PCR reads. This table holds 120,000 or so distinct CDR3 sequences, about 95% found once. CD8+ and CD4+ T cells from blood underwent TCR beta sequencing. Negative isolation was used for CD8+ and CD4+ T cells, and FACS enrichment was applied to TEMRA cells. This TCR was recovered from a human donor in good health. Sequenced material: CD4+ T cells from PBMCs.

This CDR3 reads CAISVGTGGDGYTF. CDR3 nucleotide sequence: TGTGCCATCAGTGTGGGGACAGGGGGCGATGGCTACACCTTC. The chain has TRBV10-3 and TRBJ1-2; 12 nucleotides agree with TRBD1. The J segment lost 6 bases and the V segment lost 4 bases, leaving 3 bases of the junction unmatched. Germline lookup yields CDR1 ENHRY and CDR2 SYGVKD. The CDR3 length is 14 residues.